Below are 22 T cell receptor beta chains sequenced from a single sample in a study of blood T cell repertoires in COVID-19. Assay used: immunoSEQ multiplex PCR; TCRdb lists only in-frame clones, some missing. The table has about 190,000 clones, around four fifths seen once; the top ten hold around 2.8%. Sequencing was done on a sample of peripheral blood. The receptors stem from a woman older than 75 with active or convalescent COVID-19.

This clone was picked up one time. The chain is built from TRBV23-1 and TRBJ1-2; no definite D call. TRBV23-1 is given ORF status, its function remaining uncertain. The CDR3 loop spans 16 amino acids. With 3 bases removed from V and 7 bases from J, the gap between germline ends came to 21 bases. Written as DNA, the CDR3 is TGCGCCAGCAGTCACCCACGGCGGCGAGGGTCCGGTGGCTACACCTTC. It translates to CASSHPRRRGSGGYTF.

This clone was picked up a small number of times. The J gene is TRBJ2-1, the V gene TRBV5-1; D is possibly TRBD1 (6 bases). Germline lookup yields CDR1 SGHRS and CDR2 YFSETQ. Trimming removed 5 bases from V and 2 bases from J, with 14 bases in between. The CDR3 spans 15 residues. This chain's CDR3 is CASRPGDAPYNEQFF. The CDR3 bases are TGCGCCAGCAGACCAGGGGACGCCCCCTACAATGAGCAGTTCTTC.

As to this clone: This sample also contains other DNA sequences that code for the same CDR3. The chain's CDR3 is CASSYEPGLAGYEQYF. The CDR3 nucleotides read TGCGCCAGCAGCTACGAACCGGGACTAGCGGGTTACGAGCAGTACTTC. The chain combines TRBV5-1 with TRBJ2-7; 12 bases agree with TRBD2. J was trimmed by 4 bases and V by 3 bases; bases with no gene match: 8. The germline V gene has CDR1 SGHRS and CDR2 YFSETQ. The CDR3 extends over 16 amino acids.

The chain is built from TRBV25-1 and TRBJ1-1; TRBD1 aligns across 7 bases. This CDR3 has 14 residues. With V trimmed by 6 bases and J by 5 bases, 9 bases remained unmatched. The germline V gene encodes CDR1 MGHDK and CDR2 SYGVNS. Here the CDR3 reads CASRRAGGTTEAFF. CDR3 DNA sequence: TGTGCCAGCAGGAGGGCAGGGGGTACAACTGAAGCTTTCTTT.

CDR3 DNA sequence: TGTGCCAGCAGCCCACGACAGCTCAATGAAAAACTGTTTTTT. Amino acids: CASSPRQLNEKLFF. The rearrangement links TRBV11-2 to TRBJ1-4, with D possibly matching TRBD1 (5 bases). Trimming pared 5 bases from V and 5 bases from J, leaving 12 bases between. Per germline, CDR1 SGHAT and CDR2 FQNNGV. This CDR3 has 14 amino acids.

This clone was recorded once. This chain joins TRBV7-9 and TRBJ1-1; D unclear. The germline V gene encodes CDR1 SEHNR and CDR2 FQNEAQ (reference sequence). V was cut by 3 bases and J by 3 bases, with 8 bases left in between. The CDR3 runs to 13 residues. CDR3 nucleotides: TGTGCCAGCAGCTTTCAGGCTGACACTGAAGCTTTCTTT. This sequence encodes CASSFQADTEAFF. The full variable domain, with the rest looked up from reference TRBV7-9 and TRBJ1-1, is DTGVSQNPRHKITKRGQNVTFRCDPISEHNRLYWYRQTLGQGPEFLTYFQNEAQLEKSRLLSDRFSAERPKGSFSTLEIQRTEQGDSAMYLCASSFQADTEAFFGQGTRLTVV.

The V gene is TRBV5-4, the J gene TRBJ1-2; a weak D match, TRBD1 (5 bases). The CDR3 has 13 amino acids. Germline V gene data show CDR1 as SGHNT and CDR2 as YYREEE (reference sequence). The ends were cut back, 4 bases at V and 3 bases at J, with 10 bases in the middle. The CDR3 loop is CASSPDRYYGYTF. The CDR3 DNA follows: TGTGCCAGCAGCCCAGACAGATACTATGGCTACACCTTC.

This clone was seen only once. The identical CDR3 is also encoded by other nucleotide sequences in the sample. The J gene is TRBJ1-2, the V gene TRBV7-2; the D is unclear. The ends were cut back, 1 base at V and 4 bases at J, with 7 bases in the middle. CDR3 size: 13 residues. Germline values: CDR1 SGHTA, CDR2 FQGNSA. DNA of the CDR3: TGTGCCAGCAGCTTAGGGGGAGGCTATGGCTACACCTTC. Translating gives CASSLGGGYGYTF.

This chain connects TRBV10-2 to TRBJ1-2; D is ambiguous. The ends were cut back, 0 bases at V and 4 bases at J, with 12 bases in the middle. CDR3 length: 15 residues. Germline lookup yields CDR1 WSHSY and CDR2 SAAADI. The CDR3 DNA reads TGCGCCAGCAGTGAGTCGGCAGGTAGCGGCTATGGCTACACCTTC. As protein: CASSESAGSGYGYTF.

This clone was counted between two and nine times. The DNA of the CDR3 is TGTGCCAGTAGTCCCCTCCTCGGCTCTGGAAACACCATATATTTT. Translating it yields CASSPLLGSGNTIYF. V is TRBV19 and J is TRBJ1-3; D is unresolved. The CDR3 length is 15 residues. Germline V CDR1 and CDR2: LNHDA, SQIVND (reference sequence). With 5 bases removed from V and 0 bases from J, the gap between germline ends came to 11 bases.

This rearrangement joins TRBV18 to TRBJ2-1, with D perhaps TRBD2 (6 bases). There are 15 residues in the CDR3. Deletions cut 2 bases from V and 3 bases from J, with 11 bases between. Per the germline V gene, CDR1 is KGHSH and CDR2 is LQKENI. The DNA for the CDR3 is TGTGCCAGCTCACCAGCGGGGACCGTCTACAATGAGCAGTTCTTC. The encoded protein is CASSPAGTVYNEQFF.

This rearrangement joins TRBV27 to TRBJ1-5, with a tentative D call TRBD1 (5 bases). The germline V gene has CDR1 MNHEY and CDR2 SMNVEV (reference sequence). Trimming left V 2 bases short and J 4 bases short, with 15 bases between. The CDR3 extends over 16 amino acids. The CDR3 DNA reads as TGTGCCAGCAGTTTAGATTCGGCAGGGTTGAATCAGCCCCAGCATTTT. Protein sequence: CASSLDSAGLNQPQHF.

The V and J genes are TRBV6-5 and TRBJ1-3; D might be TRBD1 (5 bases). In germline, CDR1 is MNHEY, CDR2 SVGAGI. Trimming left V 5 bases short and J 0 bases short, with 11 bases between. This CDR3 is built from 15 residues. The CDR3 DNA sequence: TGTGCCAGCAGTCGCGACAGAGACTCTGGAAACACCATATATTTT. It is translated as CASSRDRDSGNTIYF.

The chain couples TRBV29-1 to TRBJ2-5; the match to TRBD1 covers 9 bases. CDR3 length equals 14 residues. Germline V gene data show CDR1 as SQVTM and CDR2 as ANQGSEA. Unmatched junction bases numbered 4, after V lost 5 bases and J lost 0 bases. Here the CDR3 reads CSVSTGGNQETQYF. The CDR3 DNA reads as TGCAGCGTTTCGACAGGGGGAAACCAAGAGACCCAGTACTTC.

The rearrangement uses TRBV6-5 and TRBJ2-7; 9 nucleotides agree with TRBD2. CDR3 length: 14 residues. Germline V gene lookup returns CDR1 MNHEY and CDR2 SVGAGI. V lost 7 bases and J lost 5; bases outside the gene matches: 9. The CDR3 sequence is CASIVGGGGDEQYF. The CDR3 DNA is TGTGCCAGCATTGTCGGGGGCGGGGGGGACGAGCAGTACTTC.

This clone was counted a single time. The chain has TRBV18 and TRBJ2-2; TRBD1 is a possible D gene (5 bases). Germline CDR1 is KGHSH and CDR2 is LQKENI. V lost 3 bases to trimming and J lost 1 base, with 12 bases between them. CDR3 size: 16 residues. CDR3 amino acids: CASSPTGRLNTGELFF. The CDR3 DNA reads TGTGCCAGCTCACCCACAGGACGATTGAACACCGGGGAGCTGTTTTTT.

The rearrangement joins TRBV6-6 to TRBJ1-2; D may be TRBD1 (5 bases). The CDR3 extends over 15 amino acids. The V gene lost 11 bases and the J gene lost 8 bases, with 27 bases spanning the gap. The germline V gene has CDR1 MNHNY and CDR2 SVGAGI (reference sequence). The CDR3 loop is CAAPLEGLNLEGYTF. The CDR3 DNA sequence: TGTGCCGCCCCGCTAGAGGGACTCAATTTAGAGGGCTACACCTTC.

This chain joins TRBV5-1 and TRBJ1-4; 9 bases are a match to TRBD1. J gave up 5 bases and V 0 bases, and 2 bases lay outside the gene matches. Germline V gives CDR1 SGHRS, CDR2 YFSETQ. The CDR3 has 15 amino acids. In nucleotides, the CDR3 is TGCGCCAGCAGCTTGGGCGGGACAGGGAATGAAAAACTGTTTTTT. Its translation: CASSLGGTGNEKLFF.

This clone was seen more than once but under ten times. The chain has TRBV6-2 or TRBV6-3 and TRBJ2-3, with D hard to call. Trimming cost V 1 base and J 5 bases, with 7 bases left between them. Germline V gene data show CDR1 as MNHEY and CDR2 as SVGEGT. CDR3 length equals 13 residues. DNA of the CDR3: TGTGCCAGCAGTTACTACCCGGGAGATACGCAGTATTTT. Its protein is CASSYYPGDTQYF.

This clone showed up just a few times. The chain recombines TRBV18 with TRBJ1-1, with TRBD1 matching 7 bases. Germline assignment: CDR1 KGHSH and CDR2 LQKENI. The CDR3 is 14 amino acids. V lost 4 bases to trimming and J lost 11 bases; unmatched junction nucleotides: 13. CDR3 sequence reads: CASSRLGTALPAFF. CDR3 bases: TGTGCCAGCTCACGCTTGGGGACAGCCCTGCCTGCTTTCTTT.

This chain uses TRBV29-1 with TRBJ2-1, with D tentatively TRBD1 (5 bases). This CDR3 has 13 amino acids. V gave up 3 bases and J gave up 4 bases, with 10 bases separating them. CDR1 is SQVTM, CDR2 ANQGSEA, per germline. The chain's CDR3 is CSVDRGNYNEQFF. In DNA form, the CDR3 reads TGCAGCGTTGATAGGGGTAATTACAATGAGCAGTTCTTC.

This chain uses TRBV4-2 with TRBJ1-2; D perhaps matches TRBD1 (5 bases). CDR3 size: 12 residues. The V end lost 4 bases, the J end lost 8 bases, and 11 bases lay between the germline ends. Germline V gene lookup returns CDR1 LGHNA and CDR2 YNFKEQ. CDR3 in amino acids: CASSRPQGGYTF. CDR3 nucleotides: TGTGCCAGCAGCCGTCCTCAGGGAGGCTACACCTTC.